The 21 T cell receptor beta chains reported below all come from one sample, sequenced in a study of T-cell reconstitution after alpha-beta-depleted transplantation in children. During its preparation, the TCRbeta library received unique molecular identifiers. TCRdb used MiXCR to reprocess the PCR reads, holding one entry per CDR3 protein. Seen here are 600,000 to 800,000 distinct CDR3 sequences, roughly 14% observed once, and the top ten hold 0.79%. Sequenced material: PBMCs, taken before TCRalphabeta/CD19-depleted stem cell transplant. The receptors stem from a girl aged 2 to 10 with congenital amegakaryocytic thrombocytopenia, due to receive a stem cell transplant.

This clonotype has only one observation. The junction shows a germline mismatch at one end, possibly a read error. This chain uses TRBV20-1 with TRBJ2-1; 11 bases line up with TRBD1. Germline V gene sequence: CDR1 DFQATT, CDR2 SNEGSKA (reference sequence). The length of the CDR3 is 14 residues. This CDR3 is CSDLKRTGGDEQIF. The DNA of the CDR3 is TGCAGTGATCTTAAACGGACAGGGGGCGATGAGCAGATCTTC.

This clonotype was seen ten or more times. The chain employs TRBV29-1 and TRBJ2-3, with 8 bases that match TRBD2. The length of the CDR3 is 13 residues. Germline assignment: CDR1 SQVTM and CDR2 ANQGSEA. After removal of 6 bases from V and 2 bases from J, the junction contained 4 bases not matched to a gene. CDR3 in amino acids: CSVSGRATDTQYF. DNA for the CDR3: TGCAGCGTGAGCGGGAGAGCCACAGATACGCAGTATTTT.

This clonotype turned up a few times. The rearrangement links TRBV11-2 to TRBJ2-5, with no clear D. The CDR3 consists of 14 residues. CDR1 is SGHAT, CDR2 FQNNGV, per germline. The V and J ends lost 0 bases and 5 bases respectively, with 10 bases between them. The DNA of the CDR3 is TGTGCCAGCAGCTTAGACCTGTTACAGGAGACCCAGTACTTC. Translated: CASSLDLLQETQYF.

The chain has TRBV28 and TRBJ2-5; TRBD2 agrees at 8 bases. V lost 3 bases to trimming and J lost 0 bases; unmatched junction nucleotides: 3. This CDR3 has 15 residues. From germline, CDR1 is MDHEN and CDR2 SYDVKM. The CDR3 spells CASSFTGGNQETQYF. The CDR3 coding sequence is TGTGCCAGCAGTTTCACGGGAGGGAACCAAGAGACCCAGTACTTC. The full variable domain, in which reference TRBV28 and TRBJ2-5 provide the parts outside the CDR3, is DVKVTQSSRYLVKRTGEKVFLECVQDMDHENMFWYRQDPGLGLRLIYFSYDVKMKEKGDIPEGYSVSREKKERFSLILESASTNQTSMYLCASSFTGGNQETQYFGPGTRLLVL.

This chain links TRBV29-1 with TRBJ2-2; D gene unclear. Germline V gene sequence: CDR1 SQVTM, CDR2 ANQGSEA. V was pared by 8 bases and J by 4 bases, with 17 bases between. The CDR3 consists of 14 residues. The CDR3 sequence: CSPRQQLFTGELFF. The CDR3 nucleotides are TGCAGCCCCCGGCAGCAGCTTTTCACCGGGGAGCTGTTTTTT.

The chain uses TRBV6-1 and TRBJ2-2; the D is unclear. The V and J ends lost 1 base and 3 bases respectively, with 6 bases between them. The CDR3 extends over 14 amino acids. Germline values: CDR1 MNHNS, CDR2 SASEGT. The CDR3 DNA is TGTGCCAGCAGTGAAGTCTCGGACACCGGGGAGCTGTTTTTT. It codes for CASSEVSDTGELFF.

This clonotype occurred many times. The V call is TRBV7-8, the J call TRBJ2-1; 10 positions agree with TRBD1. Trimming cost V 6 bases and J 4 bases; bases outside gene matches: 12. CDR1 is SGHVS, CDR2 FQNEAQ, per germline. This CDR3 has 17 amino acids. For the CDR3, the DNA is TGTGCCAGCAGAGAGACAGGGGGCTGGGGTAGTTACAATGAGCAGTTCTTC. Its protein is CASRETGGWGSYNEQFF.

The table lists this clonotype with many counts. The chain carries TRBV5-1 and TRBJ2-7, with TRBD2 matching over 7 bases. Germline trimming cut 3 bases from V and 5 bases from J; bases unmatched to any gene: 14. The CDR3 consists of 16 residues. The germline CDR1 and CDR2 sequences are SGHRS and YFSETQ. This CDR3 is CASSSLMGGVYDEQYF. Here the CDR3 DNA reads TGCGCCAGCAGCTCCCTAATGGGGGGGGTTTATGACGAGCAGTACTTC.

This clonotype has at least ten counts. The chain couples TRBV3-1 to TRBJ2-5, with 8 bases aligning to TRBD2. The CDR3 is 17 residues long. Per germline, CDR1 LGHDT and CDR2 YNNKEL (reference sequence). After removal of 0 bases from V and 4 bases from J, the junction contained 10 bases not matched to a gene. CDR3 DNA sequence: TGTGCCAGCAGCCAAGATTTTGCAGCGGGAGAGGGAGAGACCCAGTACTTC. This encodes CASSQDFAAGEGETQYF.

This clonotype was counted only a few times. This chain connects TRBV5-1 to TRBJ1-1; no reliable D call. The CDR3 is 12 amino acids. Looked up from germline, CDR1 is SGHRS and CDR2 is YFSETQ. Trimming shortened V by 3 bases and J by 1 base, and 4 bases separated the two germline ends. The CDR3 loop reads CASSSENTEAFF. CDR3 DNA: TGCGCCAGCAGCTCGGAGAACACTGAAGCTTTCTTT.

The J gene is TRBJ2-7, the V gene TRBV5-6; no definite D call. V lost 8 bases to trimming and J lost 4 bases, with 10 bases between them. Germline V gives CDR1 SGHDT, CDR2 YYEEEE. The CDR3 is made up of 11 amino acids. The CDR3 region is CASTDGYEQYF. CDR3 nucleotides: TGTGCCAGTACCGACGGATACGAGCAGTACTTC.

In this sample, this clonotype turned up many times. The chain is built from TRBV20-1 and TRBJ2-3; 10 nucleotides agree with TRBD2. Looked up from germline, CDR1 is DFQATT and CDR2 is SNEGSKA (reference sequence). The length of the CDR3 is 13 residues. In DNA form, the CDR3 reads TGCTCAGGACTAGCGGTTATCAGCGATACGCAGTATTTT. It encodes CSGLAVISDTQYF.

This clonotype has a count of ten or more. The rearrangement links TRBV5-1 to TRBJ2-3, with D tentatively TRBD2 (6 bases). V lost 0 bases and J lost 6, with 14 bases in between. Germline V gene sequence: CDR1 SGHRS, CDR2 YFSETQ. CDR3 length: 15 residues. CDR3 sequence: CASSLETGVYDTQYF. The DNA of the CDR3 is TGCGCCAGCAGCTTGGAGACGGGAGTTTACGATACGCAGTATTTT.

This clonotype was recorded at least ten times. The chain is built from TRBV12-3 or TRBV12-4 and TRBJ2-1; TRBD2 matches 13 bases. The length of the CDR3 is 15 residues. V dropped 5 bases and J dropped 8; count of bases not matched to a gene: 6. The CDR3 sequence: CASSPRTSGSYEQFF. The CDR3 DNA follows: TGTGCCAGCAGTCCACGGACTAGCGGGAGCTATGAGCAGTTCTTC.

In this sample, this clonotype turned up a few times. The chain has TRBV5-1 and TRBJ2-7; 9 bases agree with TRBD2. CDR1 and CDR2 (germline): SGHRS, YFSETQ. The CDR3 consists of 17 residues. J gave up 3 bases and V 3 bases, and 13 bases lay outside the gene matches. In DNA form, the CDR3 reads TGCGCCAGCAGCTCATCCGACCGGGGACTAGCTTTCTACGAGCAGTACTTC. Translating gives CASSSSDRGLAFYEQYF.

This clonotype was detected a few times. The chain is built from TRBV20-1 and TRBJ2-1; no clear D gene. Looked up from germline, CDR1 is DFQATT and CDR2 is SNEGSKA (reference sequence). V shed 1 base and J shed 7 bases, with 14 bases lying between them. The CDR3 totals 14 residues. This CDR3 is CSARVPLGGNEQFF. The CDR3 bases are TGCAGTGCTAGAGTGCCCTTGGGTGGGAATGAGCAGTTCTTC.

This clonotype was detected ten times or more. This sequence joins TRBV12-3 or TRBV12-4 and TRBJ2-7; D perhaps matches TRBD2 (5 bases). The CDR3 spans 13 residues. V lost 6 bases and J 7 bases, leaving 16 bases between the germline ends. The CDR3 DNA reads TGTGCCAGCAGCAGACGCGGGCAAGGAGAGCAGTACTTC. Protein product: CASSRRGQGEQYF.

This clonotype has more than one count but fewer than ten. V usage is TRBV10-2 and J usage is TRBJ2-7; D not resolved. The CDR3 extends over 12 amino acids. V was shortened by 3 bases and J by 1 base, with 4 bases between the two germline ends. CDR1 is WSHSY, CDR2 SAAADI, per germline. The CDR3 nucleotides read TGCGCCAGCAGTGAACGTTCCTACGAGCAGTACTTC. Protein product: CASSERSYEQYF.

The CDR3 nucleotides read TGTGCCAGCATAAGGGCTGGGGCCAACGTCCTGACTTTC. Translated: CASIRAGANVLTF. This chain joins TRBV12-3 or TRBV12-4 and TRBJ2-6, with unresolved D. The CDR3 length is 13 residues. Trimming shortened V by 7 bases and J by 2 bases, and 6 bases separated the two germline ends.

There are many counts of this clonotype. The V and J genes are TRBV20-1 and TRBJ2-3; 11 bases line up with TRBD2. V lost 7 bases and J lost 0; bases outside the gene matches: 0. CDR1 DFQATT and CDR2 SNEGSKA come from the germline V gene (reference sequence). This CDR3 is built from 13 residues. CDR3 sequence: CSGTSGSTDTQYF. The CDR3 DNA reads as TGCAGTGGGACTAGCGGGAGCACAGATACGCAGTATTTT.

This clonotype was picked up many times. The chain couples TRBV11-2 to TRBJ2-1; a possible D gene is TRBD1 (5 bases). Germline lookup yields CDR1 SGHAT and CDR2 FQNNGV. The CDR3 covers 18 residues. V shed 1 base and J shed 7 bases, with 23 bases lying between them. CDR3 nucleotides: TGTGCCAGCAGCTTAGTTTACAGTGGGCCAGGGTGGCGGAATGAGCAGTTCTTC. Its translation: CASSLVYSGPGWRNEQFF.